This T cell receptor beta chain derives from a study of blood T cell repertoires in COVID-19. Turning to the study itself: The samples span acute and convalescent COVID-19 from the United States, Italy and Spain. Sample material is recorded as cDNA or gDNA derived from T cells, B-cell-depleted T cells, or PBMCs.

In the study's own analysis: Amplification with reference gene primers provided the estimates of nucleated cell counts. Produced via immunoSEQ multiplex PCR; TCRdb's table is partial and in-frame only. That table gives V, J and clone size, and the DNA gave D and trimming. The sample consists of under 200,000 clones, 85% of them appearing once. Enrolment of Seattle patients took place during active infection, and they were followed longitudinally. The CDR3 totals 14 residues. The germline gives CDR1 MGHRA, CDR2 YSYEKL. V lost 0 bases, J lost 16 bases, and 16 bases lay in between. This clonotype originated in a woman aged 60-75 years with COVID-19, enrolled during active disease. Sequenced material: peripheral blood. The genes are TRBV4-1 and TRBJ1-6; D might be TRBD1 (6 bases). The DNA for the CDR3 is TGCGCCAGCAGCCAAGAAAAATATAGGGGGGGGCTCCACTTT. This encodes CASSQEKYRGGLHF.